Presented here are 11 T cell receptor beta chains from one specimen sequenced in a study of blood T cell repertoires in COVID-19. The assay was immunoSEQ multiplex PCR, and TCRdb's table has in-frame clones only and misses some. Here the sample spans tens of thousands of clones, about 80% being singletons. Sequenced material: peripheral blood. These TCRs come from a woman in her 70s with acute or convalescent COVID-19.

The chain couples TRBV7-9 to TRBJ1-3; possibly TRBD1 for D (5 bases). Per germline, CDR1 SEHNR and CDR2 FQNEAQ (reference sequence). V gave up 8 bases and J gave up 3 bases, with 11 bases separating them. This CDR3 is 13 amino acids long. CDR3 coding DNA: TGTGCCAGCGGCGGGGGGTATGGAAACACCATATATTTT. It is translated as CASGGGYGNTIYF.

The rearrangement links TRBV28 to TRBJ1-2, with D maybe TRBD1 (6 bases). V lost 5 bases and J lost 1, with 17 bases in between. CDR3 length: 16 amino acids. Germline V gene data show CDR1 as MDHEN and CDR2 as SYDVKM. CDR3 bases: TGTGCCAGCAGTCCGTTGACAGGAAAATTTAACTATGGCTACACCTTC. This translates into CASSPLTGKFNYGYTF.

The chain has TRBV5-4 and TRBJ2-2; 8 bases agree with TRBD2. The CDR3 totals 15 residues. Germline-derived CDR1 and CDR2 are SGHNT and YYREEE (reference sequence). V lost 4 bases, J lost 0 bases, and 2 bases stayed unmatched. The CDR3 reads CASSPGGANTGELFF. In DNA, the CDR3 is TGTGCCAGCAGCCCGGGGGGGGCGAACACCGGGGAGCTGTTTTTT.

The chain recombines TRBV5-4 with TRBJ1-6, with 12 bases aligning to TRBD1. The CDR3 runs to 15 residues. Trimming cost V 2 bases and J 9 bases; bases outside gene matches: 3. Germline loops: CDR1 SGHNT, CDR2 YYREEE (reference sequence). The CDR3 DNA reads as TGTGCCAGCAGCTTAGGGGACAGGGGGCTTTCACCCCTCCACTTT. This translates into CASSLGDRGLSPLHF.

The gene calls are TRBV7-9 and TRBJ1-3; the D is unclear. V lost 5 bases and J lost 1, with 9 bases in between. The germline CDR1 and CDR2 sequences are SEHNR and FQNEAQ (reference sequence). This CDR3 is built from 14 residues. In nucleotides, the CDR3 is TGTGCCAGCAGCCGTGCGGAATCTGGAAACACCATATATTTT. The encoded protein is CASSRAESGNTIYF.

This clone occurred once. The genes are TRBV5-4 and TRBJ1-3; 8 positions agree with TRBD1. With 4 bases clipped from V and 0 bases from J, the junction kept 9 bases outside the gene matches. CDR3 length: 17 amino acids. In germline, CDR1 is SGHNT, CDR2 YYREEE (reference sequence). The CDR3 loop reads CASSTARQGNSGNTIYF. The CDR3 DNA sequence: TGTGCCAGCAGCACAGCCCGACAGGGGAACTCTGGAAACACCATATATTTT.

In this sample, this clone turned up once. The chain recombines TRBV11-3 with TRBJ1-4; D uncertain. CDR3 length: 15 amino acids. Looked up from germline, CDR1 is SGHNT and CDR2 is YENEEA. V lost 1 base to trimming and J lost 8 bases, with 14 bases between them. CDR3: CASSLGPEEREKLFF. CDR3 DNA sequence: TGTGCCAGCAGCTTAGGCCCGGAGGAGCGGGAAAAACTGTTTTTT.

The chain joins TRBV6-5 to TRBJ1-2; the match to TRBD1 covers 9 bases. V lost 6 bases and J lost 7; bases outside the gene matches: 9. The CDR3 consists of 14 residues. The germline V gene encodes CDR1 MNHEY and CDR2 SVGAGI. The CDR3 DNA reads TGTGCCAGCAGCCGACAGGGGGGAAGTGGTGGCTACACCTTC. It specifies CASSRQGGSGGYTF.

V gene TRBV11-2 combines with J gene TRBJ2-7; 7 bases are a match to TRBD1. V dropped 3 bases and J dropped 5; count of bases not matched to a gene: 7. Germline assignment: CDR1 SGHAT and CDR2 FQNNGV. The CDR3 loop spans 14 amino acids. The CDR3, as DNA: TGTGCCAGCAGCTTGGGGATACAGGGGCACGAGCAGTACTTC. Its translation: CASSLGIQGHEQYF. Combining the CDR3 with reference TRBV11-2 and TRBJ2-7 gives the whole variable domain EAGVAQSPRYKIIEKRQSVAFWCNPISGHATLYWYQQILGQGPKLLIQFQNNGVVDDSQLPKDRFSAERLKGVDSTLKIQPAKLEDSAVYLCASSLGIQGHEQYFGPGTRLTVT.

V gene TRBV4-1 combines with J gene TRBJ1-1; possible D gene TRBD1, 6 bases. The CDR3 sequence is 13 residues long. Germline CDR1 and CDR2: MGHRA and YSYEKL. V gave up 4 bases and J gave up 5 bases, with 11 bases separating them. The DNA for the CDR3 is TGCGCCAGCAGCCCGGGAGGACAGACTGAAGCTTTCTTT. Translation: CASSPGGQTEAFF.

The chain uses TRBV27 and TRBJ1-3, with D perhaps TRBD1 (6 bases). This CDR3 contains 14 residues. Trimming cost V 4 bases and J 5 bases, with 12 bases left between them. Germline V gene data show CDR1 as MNHEY and CDR2 as SMNVEV (reference sequence). CDR3 loop: CASSSLTGRNTIYF. CDR3 bases: TGTGCCAGCAGTTCCCTTACAGGGCGAAACACCATATATTTT.